This is a list of T cell receptor beta chains from one sample in a study of blood T cell repertoires in COVID-19. The table came from immunoSEQ multiplex PCR; TCRdb's copy has only in-frame clones and leaves some out. The table includes some 490,000 clones, less than 90% detected once. Sequenced material: PBMCs or T cells enriched from blood (not recorded which). Receptor source: a woman in her sixties who had recovered from COVID-19. Both conserved end residues are part of each CDR3. D genes are given only for firm matches. Size is omitted from some rows. Given values are once, few, many or a class for expanded clones.

CDR3aa: CASSYGDTPGEKLFF
CDR3nt: TGTGCCAGCAGCTATGGGGACACCCCGGGTGAAAAACTGTTTTTT
abundance: -
j_gene: TRBJ1-4
v_gene: TRBV7-9
d_gene: -

CDR3aa: CASSTTSGNTIYF
CDR3nt: TGTGCCAGCAGCACAACCTCTGGAAACACCATATATTTT
abundance: once
j_gene: TRBJ1-3
v_gene: TRBV7-9
d_gene: -

CDR3aa: CASSLAQGAWTGELFF
CDR3nt: TGTGCCAGCAGCTTGGCCCAGGGGGCGTGGACCGGGGAGCTGTTTTTT
abundance: -
j_gene: TRBJ2-2
v_gene: TRBV5-5
d_gene: TRBD1

CDR3aa: CAISFSDIMAGVHTDTQYF
CDR3nt: TGTGCCATCAGTTTCTCGGATATCATGGCGGGGGTCCACACAGATACGCAGTATTTT
abundance: -
j_gene: TRBJ2-3
v_gene: TRBV10-3
d_gene: TRBD2

CDR3aa: CASSAGKELFF
CDR3nt: TGTGCCAGCTCAGCGGGCAAGGAGCTGTTTTTT
abundance: few
j_gene: TRBJ2-2
v_gene: TRBV18
d_gene: -

CDR3aa: CASSEGWTQYEQFF
CDR3nt: TGTGCCAGCAGTGAAGGCTGGACACAGTATGAGCAGTTCTTC
abundance: -
j_gene: TRBJ2-1
v_gene: TRBV6-1
d_gene: -

CDR3aa: CASTRRGSGTEAFF
CDR3nt: TGTGCCAGCACCCGGAGAGGGTCGGGGACTGAAGCTTTCTTT
abundance: -
j_gene: TRBJ1-1
v_gene: TRBV5-8
d_gene: -

CDR3aa: CASSLVAGYEKLFF
CDR3nt: TGCGCCAGCAGCTTGGTGGCGGGATACGAAAAACTGTTTTTT
abundance: -
j_gene: TRBJ1-4
v_gene: TRBV5-1
d_gene: -

CDR3aa: CATSRGTPTASNSPLHF
CDR3nt: TGTGCCACCAGCAGAGGGACCCCGACAGCTTCAAATTCACCCCTCCACTTT
abundance: few
j_gene: TRBJ1-6
v_gene: TRBV15
d_gene: -

CDR3aa: CASSTGGLVTYEQYF
CDR3nt: TGCGCCAGCAGCACAGGGGGCCTCGTGACCTACGAGCAGTACTTC
abundance: -
j_gene: TRBJ2-7
v_gene: TRBV5-1
d_gene: TRBD1

CDR3aa: CASSPFTAGTGVPEQYF
CDR3nt: TGTGCCAGCTCACCATTCACGGCCGGGACAGGGGTTCCCGAGCAGTACTTC
abundance: -
j_gene: TRBJ2-7
v_gene: TRBV18
d_gene: TRBD1

CDR3aa: CASRTTGVLNTGELFF
CDR3nt: TGCGCCAGCAGGACTACAGGGGTCCTGAACACCGGGGAGCTGTTTTTT
abundance: -
j_gene: TRBJ2-2
v_gene: TRBV5-1
d_gene: TRBD1

CDR3aa: CASILGAANEQFF
CDR3nt: TGCGCCAGCATACTTGGGGCCGCGAATGAGCAGTTCTTC
abundance: -
j_gene: TRBJ2-1
v_gene: TRBV10-2
d_gene: -

CDR3aa: CASSYSRITQPQHF
CDR3nt: TGTGCCAGCAGTTACTCGCGCATTACTCAGCCCCAGCATTTT
abundance: -
j_gene: TRBJ1-5
v_gene: TRBV6-5
d_gene: -

CDR3aa: CASSDWDRGPSTGELFF
CDR3nt: TGTGCCAGCAGTGATTGGGACAGGGGGCCGTCCACCGGGGAGCTGTTTTTT
abundance: -
j_gene: TRBJ2-2
v_gene: TRBV25-1
d_gene: TRBD1

CDR3aa: CATNLQGIGSGNTIYF
CDR3nt: TGTGCCACCAACCTTCAGGGGATAGGCTCTGGAAACACCATATATTTT
abundance: -
j_gene: TRBJ1-3
v_gene: TRBV15
d_gene: -

CDR3aa: CASSFDRGLNYGYTF
CDR3nt: TGCGCCAGCAGCTTTGACAGGGGGCTTAACTATGGCTACACCTTC
abundance: -
j_gene: TRBJ1-2
v_gene: TRBV5-1
d_gene: TRBD1

CDR3aa: CASSQPLTGTYYEQYF
CDR3nt: TGCGCCAGCAGCCAACCCCTGACAGGGACTTACTACGAGCAGTACTTC
abundance: few
j_gene: TRBJ2-7
v_gene: TRBV4-1
d_gene: -

CDR3aa: CASAMSSGNTIYF
CDR3nt: TGTGCTAGTGCCATGAGCTCTGGAAACACCATATATTTT
abundance: -
j_gene: TRBJ1-3
v_gene: TRBV12-5
d_gene: -

CDR3aa: CASSVVGQNTGELFF
CDR3nt: TGTGCCAGCAGCGTAGTAGGACAGAACACCGGGGAGCTGTTTTTT
abundance: -
j_gene: TRBJ2-2
v_gene: TRBV9
d_gene: -

CDR3aa: CASSLVYSLTNTGELFF
CDR3nt: TGTGCCAGCAGCTTAGTCTACAGCCTTACGAACACCGGGGAGCTGTTTTTT
abundance: -
j_gene: TRBJ2-2
v_gene: TRBV11-2
d_gene: -

CDR3aa: CASSPRGGAGDTEAFF
CDR3nt: TGCGCCAGCAGCCCTAGGGGGGGCGCGGGCGACACTGAAGCTTTCTTT
abundance: once
j_gene: TRBJ1-1
v_gene: TRBV4-1
d_gene: -

CDR3aa: CASSPDREWETQYF
CDR3nt: TGTGCCAGCAGCCCAGACAGGGAGTGGGAGACCCAGTACTTC
abundance: -
j_gene: TRBJ2-5
v_gene: TRBV5-6
d_gene: TRBD1

CDR3aa: CASSEAVGRNSPLHF
CDR3nt: TGTGCCAGCAGTGAAGCGGTAGGGAGAAATTCACCCCTCCACTTT
abundance: once
j_gene: TRBJ1-6
v_gene: TRBV2
d_gene: -

CDR3aa: CAIHRDKNTEAFF
CDR3nt: TGTGCCATACACCGGGACAAGAACACTGAAGCTTTCTTT
abundance: -
j_gene: TRBJ1-1
v_gene: TRBV10-3
d_gene: -

CDR3aa: CASSLGTGVDGYTF
CDR3nt: TGTGCCAGCTCGCTTGGGACAGGGGTAGATGGCTACACCTTC
abundance: -
j_gene: TRBJ1-2
v_gene: TRBV2
d_gene: TRBD1

CDR3aa: CASSQIATSSEQYF
CDR3nt: TGTGCCAGCAGCCAGATTGCGACTAGCTCCGAGCAGTACTTC
abundance: -
j_gene: TRBJ2-7
v_gene: TRBV3-1/TRBV3-2
d_gene: TRBD2